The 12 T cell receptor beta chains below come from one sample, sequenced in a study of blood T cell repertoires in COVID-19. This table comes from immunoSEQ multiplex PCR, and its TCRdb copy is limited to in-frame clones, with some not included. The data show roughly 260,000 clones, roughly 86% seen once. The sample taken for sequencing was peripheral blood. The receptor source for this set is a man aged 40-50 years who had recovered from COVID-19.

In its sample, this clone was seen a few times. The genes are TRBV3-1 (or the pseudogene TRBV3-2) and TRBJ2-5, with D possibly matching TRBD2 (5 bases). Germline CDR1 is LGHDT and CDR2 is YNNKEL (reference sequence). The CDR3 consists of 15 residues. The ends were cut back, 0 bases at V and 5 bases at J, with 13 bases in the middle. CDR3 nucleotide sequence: TGTGCCAGCAGCCAAGACGGGCTAGCTCATGAGACCCAGTACTTC. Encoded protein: CASSQDGLAHETQYF.

As DNA, the CDR3 is TGTGCCAGCAGCGCGAAGGAAAAACTGTTTTTT. It codes for CASSAKEKLFF. V gene TRBV12-3 or TRBV12-4 combines with J gene TRBJ1-4, with unresolved D. Trimming took off 6 bases at V and 8 bases at J, with 7 bases between the two ends. CDR3 size: 11 residues.

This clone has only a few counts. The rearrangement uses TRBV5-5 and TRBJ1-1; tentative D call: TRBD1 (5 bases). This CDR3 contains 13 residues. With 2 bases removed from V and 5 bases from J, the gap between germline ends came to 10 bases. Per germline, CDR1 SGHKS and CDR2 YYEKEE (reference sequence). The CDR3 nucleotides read TGTGCCAGCAGCTTTACGGGGGGTACTGAAGCTTTCTTT. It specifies CASSFTGGTEAFF.

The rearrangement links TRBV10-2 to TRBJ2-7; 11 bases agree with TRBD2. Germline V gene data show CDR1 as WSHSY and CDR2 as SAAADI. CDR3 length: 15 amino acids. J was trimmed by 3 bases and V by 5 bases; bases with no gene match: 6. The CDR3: CASSPLAGASYEQYF. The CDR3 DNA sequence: TGCGCCAGCAGTCCACTAGCGGGAGCTAGCTACGAGCAGTACTTC.

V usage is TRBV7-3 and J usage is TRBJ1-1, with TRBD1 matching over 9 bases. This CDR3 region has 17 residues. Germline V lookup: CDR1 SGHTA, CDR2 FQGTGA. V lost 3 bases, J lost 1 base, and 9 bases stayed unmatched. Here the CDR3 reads CASSFHRDRVTNTEAFF. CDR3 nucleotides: TGTGCCAGCAGCTTCCACCGGGACAGGGTAACGAACACTGAAGCTTTCTTT.

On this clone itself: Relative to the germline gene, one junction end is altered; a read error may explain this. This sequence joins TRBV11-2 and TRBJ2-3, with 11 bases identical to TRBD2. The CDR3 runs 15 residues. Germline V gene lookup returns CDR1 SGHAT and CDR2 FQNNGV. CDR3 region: CASTLAGGLVDTQYF. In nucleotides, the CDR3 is TGTGCCAGCACCTTAGCGGGGGGGCTTGTAGATACGCAGTATTTT.

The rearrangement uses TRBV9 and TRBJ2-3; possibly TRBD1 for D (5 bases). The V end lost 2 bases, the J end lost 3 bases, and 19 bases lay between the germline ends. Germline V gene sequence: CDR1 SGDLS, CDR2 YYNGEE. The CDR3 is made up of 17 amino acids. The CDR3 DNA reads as TGTGCCAGCAGCGTTTACCCAGGACACCTGCGGACAGATACGCAGTATTTT. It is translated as CASSVYPGHLRTDTQYF.

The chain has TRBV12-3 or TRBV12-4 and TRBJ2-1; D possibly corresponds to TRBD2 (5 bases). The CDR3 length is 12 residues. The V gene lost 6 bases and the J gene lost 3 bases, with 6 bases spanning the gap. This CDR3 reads CASRTSYNEQFF. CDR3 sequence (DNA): TGTGCCAGCAGAACTAGCTACAATGAGCAGTTCTTC.

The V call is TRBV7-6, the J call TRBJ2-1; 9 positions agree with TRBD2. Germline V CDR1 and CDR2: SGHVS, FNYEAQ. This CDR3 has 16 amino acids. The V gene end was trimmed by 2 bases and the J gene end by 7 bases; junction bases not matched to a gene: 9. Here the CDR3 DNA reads TGTGCCAGCAGCTTAAAGCCAGCGGGGGGAGTGAATGAGCAGTTCTTC. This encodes CASSLKPAGGVNEQFF. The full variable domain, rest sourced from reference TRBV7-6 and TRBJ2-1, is GAGVSQSPRYKVTKRGQDVALRCDPISGHVSLYWYRQALGQGPEFLTYFNYEAQQDKSGLPNDRFSAERPEGSISTLTIQRTEQRDSAMYRCASSLKPAGGVNEQFFGPGTRLTVL.

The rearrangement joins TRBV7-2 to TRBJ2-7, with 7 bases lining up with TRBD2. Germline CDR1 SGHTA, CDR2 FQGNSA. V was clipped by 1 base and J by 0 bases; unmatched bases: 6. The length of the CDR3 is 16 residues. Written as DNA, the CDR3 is TGTGCCAGCAGCTTAGTGGCTAGCGGACTCTCCTACGAGCAGTACTTC. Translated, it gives CASSLVASGLSYEQYF.

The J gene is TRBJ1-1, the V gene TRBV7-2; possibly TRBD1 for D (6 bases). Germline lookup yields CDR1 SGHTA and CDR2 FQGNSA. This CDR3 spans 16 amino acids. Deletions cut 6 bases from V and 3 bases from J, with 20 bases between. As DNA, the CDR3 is TGTGCCAGCAGATCACGTCCGGGGGGGCGCGACACTGAAGCTTTCTTT. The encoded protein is CASRSRPGGRDTEAFF.

The CDR3 DNA reads as TGCGCCAGCAGCCCAGAGGCCACCCACAACTATGGCTACACCTTC. This encodes CASSPEATHNYGYTF. The rearrangement joins TRBV4-1 to TRBJ1-2; no reliable D call. Germline V gives CDR1 MGHRA, CDR2 YSYEKL. The V end was cut by 4 bases, the J end by 2 bases, with 14 bases between. The CDR3 contains 15 residues.